The sequence of this T cell receptor beta chain was determined in a study of blood T cell repertoires in COVID-19. V lost 5 bases and J 2 bases, leaving 10 bases between the germline ends. The CDR3 is 14 amino acids. Germline V gene sequence: CDR1 MNHEY, CDR2 SMNVEV (reference sequence). Profiling relied on immunoSEQ multiplex PCR, and the TCRdb table lists in-frame clones only, not all of them. Altogether more than 100,000 clones are present, around 80% being singletons, with the ten largest covering around 15%. This sequence joins TRBV27 and TRBJ2-1; maybe TRBD1 (6 bases). This receptor was taken from a man aged 60 to 69 with active or convalescent COVID-19. The sample comprised peripheral blood. The CDR3 DNA sequence: TGTGCCAGCAGTCACCGGGACACCTACAATGAGCAGTTCTTC. It encodes CASSHRDTYNEQFF.